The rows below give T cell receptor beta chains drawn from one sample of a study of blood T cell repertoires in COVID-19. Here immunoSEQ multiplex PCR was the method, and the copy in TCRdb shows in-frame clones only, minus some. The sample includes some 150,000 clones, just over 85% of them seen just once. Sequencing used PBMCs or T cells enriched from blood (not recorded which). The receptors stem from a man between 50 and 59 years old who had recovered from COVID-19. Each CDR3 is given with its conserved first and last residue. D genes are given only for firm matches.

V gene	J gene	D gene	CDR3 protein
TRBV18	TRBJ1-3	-	CASSPERGPGNTIYF
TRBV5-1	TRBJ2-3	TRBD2	CASSLASGVKYF
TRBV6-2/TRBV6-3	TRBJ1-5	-	CASSYRRGRAQGGSNQPQHF
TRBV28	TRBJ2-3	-	CASSLPAQGPDTQYF
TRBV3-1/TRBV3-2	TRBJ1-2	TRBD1	CASSQDWDRDGYTF
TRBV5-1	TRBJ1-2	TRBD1	CASSLGQGATFNYGYTF
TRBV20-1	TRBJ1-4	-	CSASLKGLIGKLFF
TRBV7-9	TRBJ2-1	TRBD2	CASSWGSGRKNEQFF
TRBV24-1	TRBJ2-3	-	CATSFQFSWYF
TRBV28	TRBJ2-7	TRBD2	CASSVIVGGSYEQYF
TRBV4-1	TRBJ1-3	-	CASSQAYSSSGNTIYF
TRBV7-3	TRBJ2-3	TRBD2	CASSLMGLSTDTQYF
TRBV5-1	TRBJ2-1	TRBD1	CASSPDRVSYNEQFF
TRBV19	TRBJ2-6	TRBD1	CASSSDYDRATGANVLTF
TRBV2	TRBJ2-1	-	CASNVGHSGRNEQFF
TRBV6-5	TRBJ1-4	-	CASGRGREKLFF
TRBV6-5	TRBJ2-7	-	CASSPSRYGYEQYF
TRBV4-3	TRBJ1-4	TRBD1	CASSQTWTGGGVANEKLFF
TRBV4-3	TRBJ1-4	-	CASSQVWGGQGEKLFF
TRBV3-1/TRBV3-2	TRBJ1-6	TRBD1	CASSSRDSENSPLHF
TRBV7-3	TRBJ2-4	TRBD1	CASSLSGTDNIQYF
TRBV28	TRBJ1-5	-	CASIWGGNQPQHF
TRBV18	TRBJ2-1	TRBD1	CASSPAARGQYTEFF
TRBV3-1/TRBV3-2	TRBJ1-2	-	CASSQDGGHGYTF
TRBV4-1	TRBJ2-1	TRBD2	CASSQRGLAGGYNEQFF
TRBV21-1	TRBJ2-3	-	CASRTGTGGTDTQYF
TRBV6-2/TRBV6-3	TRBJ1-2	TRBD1	CASSYRAGGQGARGYTF
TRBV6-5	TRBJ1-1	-	CASRKGGELRGEAFF